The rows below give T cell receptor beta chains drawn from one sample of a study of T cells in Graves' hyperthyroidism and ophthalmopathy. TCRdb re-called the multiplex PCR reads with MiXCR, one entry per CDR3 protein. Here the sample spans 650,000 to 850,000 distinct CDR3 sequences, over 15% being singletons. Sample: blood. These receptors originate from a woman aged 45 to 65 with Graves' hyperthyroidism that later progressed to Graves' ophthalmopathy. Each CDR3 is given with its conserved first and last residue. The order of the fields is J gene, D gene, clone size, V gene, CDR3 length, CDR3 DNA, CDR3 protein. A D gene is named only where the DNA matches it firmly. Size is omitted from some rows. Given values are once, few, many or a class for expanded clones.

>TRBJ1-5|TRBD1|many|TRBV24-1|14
TGTGCCACCAGTACAGGGGTAAGCAATCAGCCCCAGCATTTT
CATSTGVSNQPQHF
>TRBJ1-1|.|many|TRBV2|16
TGTGCCAGTTTTTCTATTTTAGGGCGGGGGAACACTGAAGCTTTCTTT
CASFSILGRGNTEAFF
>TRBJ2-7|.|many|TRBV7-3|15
TGTGCCAGCAGCTTCGGTGGAGGGGTGACCTACGAGCAGTACTTC
CASSFGGGVTYEQYF
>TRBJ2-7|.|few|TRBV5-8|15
TGTGCCAGCAGCTTCCCGGCAGGGATAACCTACGAGCAGTACTTC
CASSFPAGITYEQYF
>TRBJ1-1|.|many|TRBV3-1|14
TGTGCCAGCAGCCAAGGGGGTGGAGGGACTGAAGCTTTCTTT
CASSQGGGGTEAFF
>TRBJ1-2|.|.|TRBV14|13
TGTGCCAGCAGCCAAGGGTTTATTTGGGGCTACACCTTC
CASSQGFIWGYTF
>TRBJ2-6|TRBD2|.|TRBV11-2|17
TGTGCCAGCAGCTTAAATTTCGGGGGGAATGGGGCCAACGTCCTGACTTTC
CASSLNFGGNGANVLTF
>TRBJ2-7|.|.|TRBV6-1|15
TGTGCCAGCAAGTTGGGGGAGGGGGCGGGCTACGAGCAGTCCTTC
CASKLGEGAGYEQSF
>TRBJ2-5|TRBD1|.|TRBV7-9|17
TGTGCCAGCAGCCGAGGGGGCTGGACAGGGGGCCAAGAGACCCAGTACTTC
CASSRGGWTGGQETQYF
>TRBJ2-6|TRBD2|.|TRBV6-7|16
TGTGCCAGCAACCTGGGGAGGGCTTACGGGGCCAACGTCCTGACTTTC
CASNLGRAYGANVLTF
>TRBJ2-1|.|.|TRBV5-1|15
TGCGCCAGCAGCTTGGTGGGGGTCTACTACAATGAGCAGTTCTTC
CASSLVGVYYNEQFF
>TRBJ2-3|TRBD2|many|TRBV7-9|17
TGTGCCAGCAGCACCCAGACTAGCGGGCCCAGCACAGATACGCAGTATTTT
CASSTQTSGPSTDTQYF
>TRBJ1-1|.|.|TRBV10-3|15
TGTGCCATCAGCTCCCCGGTTCAGGGCAACACTGAAGCTTTCTTT
CAISSPVQGNTEAFF
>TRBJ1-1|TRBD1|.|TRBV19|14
TGTGCCAGTGGAGCGAGCAGGGGGAGGACTGAAGCTTTCTTT
CASGASRGRTEAFF
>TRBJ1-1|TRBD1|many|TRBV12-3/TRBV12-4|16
TGTGCCAGCAGTTTAGCCCCGGACAGGGTAGGAACTGAAGCTTTCTTT
CASSLAPDRVGTEAFF
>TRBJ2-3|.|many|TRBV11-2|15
TGTGCCGGGGGGCAGGGCAGGGCGAACACAGATACGCAGTATTTT
CAGGQGRANTDTQYF
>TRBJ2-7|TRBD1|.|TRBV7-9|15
TGTGCCAGCAGCCCACGCCCGACAGGGGGTAGCGAGCAGTACTTC
CASSPRPTGGSEQYF
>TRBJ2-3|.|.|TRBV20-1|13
TGCAGTGCTAGAGGGACGGGCCAGGATACGCAGTATTTT
CSARGTGQDTQYF
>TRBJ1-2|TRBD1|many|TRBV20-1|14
TGCAGTGCTAGACCCAACAGGGGGCGATTTGGCTACACCTTC
CSARPNRGRFGYTF
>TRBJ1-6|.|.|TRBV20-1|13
TGCAGTGTTCCGGGACGGAATAATTCACCCCTCCACTTT
CSVPGRNNSPLHF
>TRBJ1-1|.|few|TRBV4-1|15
TGCGCCAGCAGCCAGCCAGGGAGGTCAAACACTGAAGCTTTCTTT
CASSQPGRSNTEAFF
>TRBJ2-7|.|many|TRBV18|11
TGTGCCAGCTCACCAAACTACGAGCAGTACTTC
CASSPNYEQYF
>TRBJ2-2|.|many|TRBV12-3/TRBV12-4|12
TGTGCCAGCAGTCCCCAGGCCGGGGAGCTGTTTTTT
CASSPQAGELFF
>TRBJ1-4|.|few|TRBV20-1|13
TGCAGTGCTAGAGGGTGGGGTCGGGAAAAACTGTTTTTT
CSARGWGREKLFF
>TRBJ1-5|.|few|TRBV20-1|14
TGCAGTGCTAGCGGCAGGGAAATCAATCAGCCCCAGCATTTT
CSASGREINQPQHF
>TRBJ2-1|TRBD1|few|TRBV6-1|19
TGTGCCAGCACCGAACCCGGACAGGGGGCAATTGGGTCCTACAATGAGCAGTTCTTC
CASTEPGQGAIGSYNEQFF
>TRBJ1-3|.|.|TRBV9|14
TGTGCCAGCAGCGTAGCTTCGACTGGAAACACCATATATTTT
CASSVASTGNTIYF
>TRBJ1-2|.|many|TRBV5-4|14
TGTGCCAGCAGACTCCCGGGAACTAACTATGGCTACACCTTC
CASRLPGTNYGYTF
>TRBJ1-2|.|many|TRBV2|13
TGTGCCAGCAGTGATGGTCAAGTCTATGGCTACACCTTC
CASSDGQVYGYTF
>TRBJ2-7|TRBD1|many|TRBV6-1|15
TGTGCCAGCAGTGAAGCGTGGGACAGAGCCTACGAGCAGTACTTC
CASSEAWDRAYEQYF
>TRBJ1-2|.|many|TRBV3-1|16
TGTGCCAGCAGCCAAGTCGGTTCGCCCGGGCTTTATGGCTACACCTTC
CASSQVGSPGLYGYTF
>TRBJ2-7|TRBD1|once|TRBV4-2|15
TGTGCCAGCAGCCAAAACCGGGACAGGGACTACGAGCAGTACTTC
CASSQNRDRDYEQYF
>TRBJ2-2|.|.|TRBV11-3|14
TGTGCCAGCACCCACAGGGGGGGAACCGGGGAGCTGTTTTTT
CASTHRGGTGELFF
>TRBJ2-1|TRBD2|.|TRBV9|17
TGTGCCAGCAGCGTAGGCAATAGCGGGGGCTCCTACAATGAGCAGTTCTTC
CASSVGNSGGSYNEQFF
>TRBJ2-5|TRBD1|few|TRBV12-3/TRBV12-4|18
TGTGCCAGCAGTTTATCCACAGGGGAGTATCGGTACCAAGAGACCCAGTACTTC
CASSLSTGEYRYQETQYF
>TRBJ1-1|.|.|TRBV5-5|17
TGTGCCAGCAGCTTCAATGCCGGAGTCAGTGTGAACACTGAAGCTTTCTTT
CASSFNAGVSVNTEAFF
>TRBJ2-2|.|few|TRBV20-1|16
TGCAGTGCTAGAGGTTTGGGCAGGGCGAACACCGGGGAGCTGTTTTTT
CSARGLGRANTGELFF
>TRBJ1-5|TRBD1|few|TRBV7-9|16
TGTGCCAGCAGCGGACGGGACAGGGCGGAGGATCAGCCCCAGCATTTT
CASSGRDRAEDQPQHF
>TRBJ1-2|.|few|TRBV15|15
TGTGCCACCAGCAGACTCGGAATAGGGCTTAATGGCTACACCTTC
CATSRLGIGLNGYTF
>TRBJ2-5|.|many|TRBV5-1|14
TGCGCCAGCAGCTTGGCCGGGAGTAAGGAGACCCAGTACTTC
CASSLAGSKETQYF
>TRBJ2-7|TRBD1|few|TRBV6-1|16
TGTGCCAGCAGTTACAGGGCCGGGACAGGGTTCAACGAGCAGTACTTC
CASSYRAGTGFNEQYF
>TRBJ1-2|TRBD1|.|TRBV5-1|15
TGCGCCAGCAGCTTCCAGGGGGCCAACAACTATGGCTACACCTTC
CASSFQGANNYGYTF
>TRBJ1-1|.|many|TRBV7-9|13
TGTGCCAGCAGCTTAGTCAACCCATACCGAGCTTTCTTT
CASSLVNPYRAFF
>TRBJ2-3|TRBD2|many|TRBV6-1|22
TGTGCCAGCAGTGCCCCGGGGGGAGAAGGTTGGACGTTAAGATACCGCACAGATACGCAGTATTTT
CASSAPGGEGWTLRYRTDTQYF
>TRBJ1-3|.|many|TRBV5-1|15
TGCGCCAGCAGCTTGGGACTTGACTCTGGAAACACCATATATTTT
CASSLGLDSGNTIYF
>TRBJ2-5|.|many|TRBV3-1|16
TGTGCCAGCAGCCCCGGAACAGGATTTGCGGCGGAGACCCAGTACTTC
CASSPGTGFAAETQYF
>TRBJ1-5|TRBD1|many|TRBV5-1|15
TGCGCCAGCAGCTTGGCAGGGGGACTGAATCAGCCCCAGCATTTT
CASSLAGGLNQPQHF
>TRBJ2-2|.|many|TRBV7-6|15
TGTGCCAGCAGCTTAACAGGGATGAGCACCGGGGAGCTGTTTTTT
CASSLTGMSTGELFF
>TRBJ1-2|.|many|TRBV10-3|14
TGTGCCATCAGTGAGGTAACAGAATTCTATGGCTACACCTTC
CAISEVTEFYGYTF
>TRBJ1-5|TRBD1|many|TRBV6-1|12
TGTGCCAGCGGGACAGCGAATCAGCCCCAGCATTTT
CASGTANQPQHF